This T cell receptor (beta chain) was obtained from a study of monozygotic twins with inflammatory bowel disease. Germline CDR1 reads MNHEY; CDR2 reads SMNVEV (reference sequence). The CDR3 spans 12 residues. Investigators made cDNA in eight separate reactions per sample. TCRdb reprocessed the 5' RACE reads and reports one entry per CDR3 protein, with no DNA. This table lists approximately 400,000 distinct CDR3 sequences. Material: blood. The receptor was isolated from a human donor with ulcerative colitis or Crohn's disease, or a healthy co-twin of an affected twin (not recorded which). The V call is TRBV27, the J call TRBJ2-3; the D call of TRBD1 rests on TCRdb alone, since no DNA is present to check it. The CDR3 is CASSPEGDTQYF.